This T cell receptor beta chain was found in a study of PD-1 blockade in mismatch repair-deficient tumors. TCRdb's copy holds only in-frame clones and misses some; the assay was immunoSEQ multiplex PCR. The table shows 100,000 to 150,000 clones, with 88% occurring only once. Germline V lookup: CDR1 MGHDK, CDR2 SYGVNS. V lost 0 bases and J 0 bases, leaving 4 bases between the germline ends. This CDR3 is 14 amino acids long. The sample was peripheral blood, taken just over 70 weeks after starting pembrolizumab. This rearrangement joins TRBV25-1 to TRBJ2-3; D call uncertain. The TCR sequence derives from an adult with mismatch repair-deficient cancer. Here the CDR3 DNA reads TGTGCCAGCAGTGAATATCGCAGCACAGATACGCAGTATTTT. Amino acid sequence: CASSEYRSTDTQYF.